The rows below give T cell receptor beta chains drawn from one sample of a study of T cells in Graves' hyperthyroidism and ophthalmopathy. Via MiXCR, TCRdb re-called the multiplex PCR reads, giving one row per CDR3 protein. Of almost 250,000 distinct CDR3 sequences in the sample, around 26% are singletons; the top ten hold about a third. Sequenced input: blood. The receptors here all came from a woman aged 40 to 50 with Graves' ophthalmopathy. CDR3s include the opening cysteine and the closing phenylalanine or tryptophan. Fields, in order: V gene, J gene, CDR3 protein.

>TRBV11-3|TRBJ2-3
CASSLAATDTQYF
>TRBV18|TRBJ2-5
CASSPISERLAVRTQYF
>TRBV13|TRBJ2-7
CASSLKFGDEQYF
>TRBV3-1|TRBJ1-2
CASSQAGGGYTF
>TRBV5-6|TRBJ2-2
CASSLGSGDSTGELFF
>TRBV28|TRBJ1-3
CASSLMGSSGNTIYF
>TRBV19|TRBJ1-1
CASSIESMAEAFF
>TRBV12-3/TRBV12-4|TRBJ2-2
CASSNGELFF
>TRBV6-1|TRBJ1-5
CASSEDPTSVFQPQHF
>TRBV18|TRBJ2-5
CASSPGVQQETQYF
>TRBV12-3/TRBV12-4|TRBJ1-1
CASSLARGTEAFF
>TRBV9|TRBJ2-2
CASSVATVSGELFF
>TRBV10-3|TRBJ1-2
CAISESDRAYGYTF
>TRBV9|TRBJ2-2
CASSVTLGELTGELFF
>TRBV6-1|TRBJ1-1
CASSEGRNTEAFF
>TRBV20-1|TRBJ2-5
CSARGGTETQYF